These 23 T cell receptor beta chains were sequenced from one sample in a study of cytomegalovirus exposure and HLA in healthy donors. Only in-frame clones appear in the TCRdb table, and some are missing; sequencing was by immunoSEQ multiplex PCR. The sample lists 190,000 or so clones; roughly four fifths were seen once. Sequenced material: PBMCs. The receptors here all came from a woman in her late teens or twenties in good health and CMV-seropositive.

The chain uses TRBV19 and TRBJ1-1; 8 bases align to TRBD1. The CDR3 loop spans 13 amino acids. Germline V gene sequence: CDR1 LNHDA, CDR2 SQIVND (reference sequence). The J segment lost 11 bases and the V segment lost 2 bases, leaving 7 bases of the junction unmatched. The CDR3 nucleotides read TGTGCCAGTAGTATATACGGACAGGGTGGCGCTTTCTTT. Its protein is CASSIYGQGGAFF. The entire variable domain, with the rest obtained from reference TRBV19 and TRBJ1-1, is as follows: DGGITQSPKYLFRKEGQNVTLSCEQNLNHDAMYWYRQDPGQGLRLIYYSQIVNDFQKGDIAEGYSVSREKKESFPLTVTSAQKNPTAFYLCASSIYGQGGAFFGQGTRLTVV.

This chain's CDR3 is CASRITGNNEQFF. The CDR3 coding sequence is TGTGCCAGCAGAATCACAGGAAACAATGAGCAGTTCTTC. The chain employs TRBV6-1 and TRBJ2-1; a possible D gene is TRBD1 (5 bases). V was trimmed by 6 bases and J by 5 bases, leaving 11 bases between them. From germline, CDR1 is MNHNS and CDR2 SASEGT. This CDR3 is 13 amino acids long.

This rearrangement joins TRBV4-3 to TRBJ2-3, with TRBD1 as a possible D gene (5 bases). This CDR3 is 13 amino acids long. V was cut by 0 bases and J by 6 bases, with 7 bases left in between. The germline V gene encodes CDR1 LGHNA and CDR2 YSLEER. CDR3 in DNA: TGCGCCAGCAGCCAAGATTCAGGGGATACGCAGTATTTT. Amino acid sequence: CASSQDSGDTQYF.

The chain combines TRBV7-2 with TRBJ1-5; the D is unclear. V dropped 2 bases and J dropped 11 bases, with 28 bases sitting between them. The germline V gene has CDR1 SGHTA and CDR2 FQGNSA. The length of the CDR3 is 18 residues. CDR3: CASSLTPGRVRPEGAQHF. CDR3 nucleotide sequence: TGTGCCAGCAGCTTAACCCCGGGGAGGGTGAGGCCGGAAGGAGCCCAGCATTTT.

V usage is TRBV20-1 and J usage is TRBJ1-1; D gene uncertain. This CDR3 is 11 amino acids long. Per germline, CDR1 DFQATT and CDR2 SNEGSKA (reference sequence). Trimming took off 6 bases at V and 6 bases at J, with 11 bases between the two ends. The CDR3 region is CSAEPGSEAFF. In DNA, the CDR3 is TGCAGTGCCGAACCGGGGTCTGAAGCTTTCTTT.

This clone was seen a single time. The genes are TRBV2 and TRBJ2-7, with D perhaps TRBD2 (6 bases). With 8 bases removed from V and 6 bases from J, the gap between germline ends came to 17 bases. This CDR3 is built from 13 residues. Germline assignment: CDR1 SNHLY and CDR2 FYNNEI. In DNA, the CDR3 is TGTGCCAGCGGAGGGTCGGAGGTCTCCGAGCAGTACTTC. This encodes CASGGSEVSEQYF.

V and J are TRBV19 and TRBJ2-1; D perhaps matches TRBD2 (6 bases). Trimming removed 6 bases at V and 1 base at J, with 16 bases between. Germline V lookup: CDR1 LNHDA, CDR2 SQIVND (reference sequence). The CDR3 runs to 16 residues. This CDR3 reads CASRSRGGVSYNEQFF. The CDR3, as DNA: TGTGCCAGTAGATCCCGCGGAGGGGTGTCCTACAATGAGCAGTTCTTC. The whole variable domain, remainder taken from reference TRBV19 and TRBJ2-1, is DGGITQSPKYLFRKEGQNVTLSCEQNLNHDAMYWYRQDPGQGLRLIYYSQIVNDFQKGDIAEGYSVSREKKESFPLTVTSAQKNPTAFYLCASRSRGGVSYNEQFFGPGTRLTVL.

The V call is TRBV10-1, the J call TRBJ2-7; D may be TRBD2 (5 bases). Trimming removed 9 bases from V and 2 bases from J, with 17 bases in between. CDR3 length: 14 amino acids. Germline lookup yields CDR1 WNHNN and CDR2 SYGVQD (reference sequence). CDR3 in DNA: TGCGCCAGGTCAGAGGGCTATAAGCCCTACGAGCAGTACTTC. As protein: CARSEGYKPYEQYF.

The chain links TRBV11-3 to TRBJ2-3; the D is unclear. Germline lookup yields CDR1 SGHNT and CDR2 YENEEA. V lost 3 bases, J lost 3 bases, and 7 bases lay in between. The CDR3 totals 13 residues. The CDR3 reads CASSFPGTDTQYF. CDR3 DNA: TGTGCCAGCAGCTTTCCAGGAACAGATACGCAGTATTTT.

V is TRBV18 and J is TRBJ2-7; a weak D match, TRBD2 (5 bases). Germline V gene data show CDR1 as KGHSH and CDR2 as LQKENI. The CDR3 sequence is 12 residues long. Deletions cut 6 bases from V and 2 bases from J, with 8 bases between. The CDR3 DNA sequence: TGTGCCAGCTCGCCGGGGACCTACGAGCAGTACTTC. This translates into CASSPGTYEQYF.

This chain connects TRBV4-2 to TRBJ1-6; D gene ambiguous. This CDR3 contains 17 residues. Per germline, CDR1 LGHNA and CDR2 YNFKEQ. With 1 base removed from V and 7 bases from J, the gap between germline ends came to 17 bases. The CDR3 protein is CASSQGELPGENSPLHF. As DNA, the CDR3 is TGTGCCAGCAGCCAAGGAGAACTGCCAGGCGAGAATTCACCCCTCCACTTT.

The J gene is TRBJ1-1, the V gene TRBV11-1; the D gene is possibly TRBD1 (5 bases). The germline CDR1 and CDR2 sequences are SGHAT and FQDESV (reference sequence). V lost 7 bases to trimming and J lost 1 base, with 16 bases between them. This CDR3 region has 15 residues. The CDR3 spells CASKGALQQNTEAFF. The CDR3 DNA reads TGTGCCAGCAAAGGGGCTCTGCAGCAGAACACTGAAGCTTTCTTT.

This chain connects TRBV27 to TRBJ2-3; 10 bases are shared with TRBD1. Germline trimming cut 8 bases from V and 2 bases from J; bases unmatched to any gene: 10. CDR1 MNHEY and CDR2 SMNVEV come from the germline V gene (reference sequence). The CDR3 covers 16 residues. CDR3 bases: TGTGCCAGCGGGACAAGGGGGACAGGGGACACAGATACGCAGTATTTT. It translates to CASGTRGTGDTDTQYF.

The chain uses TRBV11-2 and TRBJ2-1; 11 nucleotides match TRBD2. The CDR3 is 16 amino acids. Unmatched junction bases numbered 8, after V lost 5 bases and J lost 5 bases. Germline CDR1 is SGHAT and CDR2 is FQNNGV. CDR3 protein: CASSPMGLAADNEQFF. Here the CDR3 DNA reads TGTGCCAGCAGCCCAATGGGACTAGCGGCTGACAATGAGCAGTTCTTC.

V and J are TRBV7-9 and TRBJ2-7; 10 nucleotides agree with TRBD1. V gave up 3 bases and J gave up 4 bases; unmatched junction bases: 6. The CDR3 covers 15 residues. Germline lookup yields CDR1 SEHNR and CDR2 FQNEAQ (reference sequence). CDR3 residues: CASSLRDRGIYEQYF. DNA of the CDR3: TGTGCCAGCAGCTTGCGGGACAGGGGAATTTACGAGCAGTACTTC.

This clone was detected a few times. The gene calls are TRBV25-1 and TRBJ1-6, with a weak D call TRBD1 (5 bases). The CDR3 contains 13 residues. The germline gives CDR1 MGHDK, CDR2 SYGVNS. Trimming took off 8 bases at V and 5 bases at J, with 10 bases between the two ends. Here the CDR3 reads CASAGLNNSPLHF. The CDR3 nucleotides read TGTGCCAGCGCGGGACTGAATAATTCACCCCTCCACTTT.

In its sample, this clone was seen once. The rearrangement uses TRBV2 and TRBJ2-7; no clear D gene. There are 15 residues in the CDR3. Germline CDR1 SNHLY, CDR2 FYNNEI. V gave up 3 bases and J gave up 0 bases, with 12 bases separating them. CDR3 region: CASSDRSRSSYEQYF. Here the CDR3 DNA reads TGTGCCAGCAGTGATCGGTCACGGAGCTCCTACGAGCAGTACTTC.

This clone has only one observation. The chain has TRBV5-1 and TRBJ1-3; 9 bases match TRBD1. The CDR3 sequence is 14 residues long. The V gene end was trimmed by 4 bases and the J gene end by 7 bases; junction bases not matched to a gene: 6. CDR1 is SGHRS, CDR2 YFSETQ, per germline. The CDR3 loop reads CASSQQGAQNTIYF. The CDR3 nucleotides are TGCGCCAGCAGCCAACAGGGGGCTCAGAACACCATATATTTT.

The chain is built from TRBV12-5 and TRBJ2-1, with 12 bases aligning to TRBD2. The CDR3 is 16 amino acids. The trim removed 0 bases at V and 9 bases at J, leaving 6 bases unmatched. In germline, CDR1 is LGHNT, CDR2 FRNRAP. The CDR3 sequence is CASGLVGLAGGSEQFF. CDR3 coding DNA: TGTGCTAGTGGTTTGGTAGGGCTAGCGGGGGGGAGTGAGCAGTTCTTC.

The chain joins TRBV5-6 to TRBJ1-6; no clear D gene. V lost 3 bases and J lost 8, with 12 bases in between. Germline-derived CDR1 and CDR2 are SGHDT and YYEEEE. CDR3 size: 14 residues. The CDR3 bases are TGTGCCAGCAGCTCTCGGGAGTGGGATTCACCCCTCCACTTT. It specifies CASSSREWDSPLHF.

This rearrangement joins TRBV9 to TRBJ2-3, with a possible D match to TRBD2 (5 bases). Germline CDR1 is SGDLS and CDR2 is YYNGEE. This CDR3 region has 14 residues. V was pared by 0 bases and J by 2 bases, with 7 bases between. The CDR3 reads CASSVDGVTDTQYF. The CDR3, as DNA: TGTGCCAGCAGCGTAGACGGGGTCACAGATACGCAGTATTTT.

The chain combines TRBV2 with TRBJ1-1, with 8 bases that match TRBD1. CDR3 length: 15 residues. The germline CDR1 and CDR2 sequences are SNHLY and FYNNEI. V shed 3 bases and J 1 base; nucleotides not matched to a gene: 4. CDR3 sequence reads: CASSELGTGNTEAFF. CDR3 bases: TGTGCCAGCAGTGAGCTCGGGACAGGGAACACTGAAGCTTTCTTT.

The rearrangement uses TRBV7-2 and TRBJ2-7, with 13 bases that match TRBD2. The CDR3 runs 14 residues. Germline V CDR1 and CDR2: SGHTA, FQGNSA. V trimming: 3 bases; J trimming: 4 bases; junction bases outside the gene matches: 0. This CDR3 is CASSLGLAGYEQYF. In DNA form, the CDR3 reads TGTGCCAGCAGCTTGGGACTAGCGGGGTACGAGCAGTACTTC.